The present TCR beta chain was sequenced within a study of T-cell memory formation after mild COVID-19. Study information: TCR clustering was largely donor specific.

Amplification by 5'RACE using constant-segment primers produced TCR alpha and TCR beta cDNA libraries that carried sample barcodes and UMIs. TCRdb re-derived calls from the 5' RACE reads in MiXCR, one entry per CDR3 protein. This sample has hundreds of thousands of distinct CDR3 sequences, with roughly 14% found just once. V shed 7 bases and J 1 base; nucleotides not matched to a gene: 17. The CDR3 sequence is 18 residues long. CDR1 is SNHLY and CDR2 is FYNNEI in the germline V gene. In this sample, this clonotype turned up a few times. The TCR sequence derives from a man aged 18 to 29 who had mild COVID-19 (a few samples of this study predate the infection). Cell type and time point are not known. Sequencing used PBMCs or a T cell subset sorted from them (not recorded which). This chain joins TRBV2 and TRBJ2-7; 9 bases are shared with TRBD1. For the CDR3, the DNA is TGTGCCAGCAAAACTGACAGGGGGACCGGGTTTTCTTCCTACGAGCAGTACTTC. Protein sequence: CASKTDRGTGFSSYEQYF.